This record covers a single T cell receptor beta chain. Its antigen remains undetermined. Per-nucleotide qualities are absent, and no much larger clonotype sits a single base away. TCRbeta CDR3 regions were sequenced with the immunoSEQ Assay. After extraction, genomic DNA underwent amplification by bias-controlled multiplex PCR, followed by high-throughput sequencing. The authors' analysis ran thus. To quantify the absolute abundance of every unique TCRbeta CDR3 region, sequences were collapsed and filtered. Usable DNA was measured by amplifying reference genes present in all nucleated cells, and TCRbeta template counts were normalized to that usable DNA to estimate T cell fraction. Repertoire TCRs were annotated as SARS-CoV-2-specific by exact matching of V gene, CDR3 amino acid sequence and J gene to a known reactive TCR set. The reference SARS-CoV-2 TCR set was derived from MIRA and filtered for enrichment in COVID-19-positive ImmuneCODE repertoires, a step that removed public or cross-reactive TCRs. Drawing on the MIRA antigens, annotated TCRs were analysed further at the level of specific ORF or position within ORF. Depth was the summed frequency of annotated unique rearrangements, while breadth was defined as annotated unique rearrangements over total unique productive rearrangements. Two-sided Wilcoxon rank-sum tests were applied when comparing TCR breadth between groups. The clones in this table, taken by TCRdb from immuneACCESS, are in-frame only. Not every clone is retained; where verified, under half of the shortfall comes from an unresolved V gene, and the cause of the rest is unknown. D and trimming come from the DNA, and the V and J calls and clone size come from that table. The sample has around 320,000 clones on record, around four fifths of them singletons. The ten largest clones represent around 2% of the sample.

The sample is drawn from a study of Ad26.COV2.S vaccination and SARS-CoV-2 variants (dated by TCRdb to the early 2020s). The study in broad terms: Vaccine-arm donors came from COV1001, a multicentre, randomized, double-blind, placebo-controlled phase I-IIa trial of Ad26.COV2.S in healthy adults. Ad26.COV2.S was administered intramuscularly at 5 x 10^10 or 1 x 10^11 viral particles, either as a single shot or as two shots given 56 days apart. The specificity and breadth of SARS-CoV-2-reactive T cell receptors after Ad26.COV2.S vaccination were assessed by TCRbeta repertoire sequencing. A total of approximately 32 samples were included in the TCR-sequenced set, comprising approximately 20 Ad26.COV2.S vaccine recipients, 5 placebo recipients and 8 SARS-CoV-2 convalescent individuals. Trial participants were randomized into five groups of five: low-dose or high-dose Ad26.COV2.S given once or twice, or placebo on both occasions. Investigators remained blinded to trial group allocation during experiments and outcome assessment. What the authors observed across the whole study: Comparing responses between vaccine doses or regimens was not something the study was powered to do. Vaccine and placebo recipients had comparable non-spike TCR breadth, which fits with the vaccine containing only spike. Spike-specific TCR breadth was higher in Ad26.COV2.S recipients than in placebo recipients (P = 0.0014). The authors noted that total T cell responses may have been underestimated by the TCR breadth and depth analyses. After vaccination, substantial breadth of spike-specific CD8+ and CD4+ T cell responses was reported.

In the germline V gene (reference sequence), CDR1 corresponds to MNHEY and CDR2 to SMNVEV. Counted from cysteine to phenylalanine, this CDR3 has 13 amino acids. Only the CDR3 DNA stays, 39 bases, in frame from base 1. Trimming costs V 5 bases and J 11 bases, and their ends lie 17 bases apart. Explained via the paper, the treatment or condition label denotes: some 20 received Ad26.COV2.S at low or high dose, single or two shots; roughly five received placebo; per-sample allocation not given. For vaccine and placebo recipients, the sequenced repertoires came from samples collected on day 63 after the first injection. In Cohort 1b, about two dozen adults aged 18-55 years were enrolled at a single site in Boston, USA, between 29 July and 7 August 2020. As a vaccine, Ad26.COV2.S was a replication-incompetent adenovirus type 26 vector that expressed a prefusion-stabilized SARS-CoV-2 spike protein derived from the original Wuhan strain.

This TCR was sampled from a person between 18 and 59 years old who received the Ad26.COV2.S COVID-19 vaccine or a placebo. The material sequenced was peripheral blood, taken in a trial of Ad26.COV2.S vaccine versus placebo. The chain was built from TRBV27 and TRBJ2-3; the D region possibly corresponds to TRBD2 (6 bases align). This receptor has the CDR3 CASSPYRDSLQYF. The DNA sequence follows: TGTGCCAGCAGTCCCTATCGGGACTCCCTGCAGTATTTT.